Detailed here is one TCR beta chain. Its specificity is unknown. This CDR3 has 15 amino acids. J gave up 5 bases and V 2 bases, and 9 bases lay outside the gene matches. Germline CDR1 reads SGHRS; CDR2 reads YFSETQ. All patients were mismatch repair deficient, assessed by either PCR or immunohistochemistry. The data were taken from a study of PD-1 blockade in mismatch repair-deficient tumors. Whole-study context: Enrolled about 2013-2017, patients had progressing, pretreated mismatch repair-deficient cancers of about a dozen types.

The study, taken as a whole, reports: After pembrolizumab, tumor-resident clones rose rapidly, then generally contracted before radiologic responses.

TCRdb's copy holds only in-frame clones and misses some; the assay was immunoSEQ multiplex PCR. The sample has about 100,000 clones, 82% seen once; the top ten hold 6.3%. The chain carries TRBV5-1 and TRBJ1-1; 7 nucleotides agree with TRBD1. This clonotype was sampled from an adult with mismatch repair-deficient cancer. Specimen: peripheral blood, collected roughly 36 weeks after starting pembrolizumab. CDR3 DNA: TGCGCCAGCAGCTTAGTTCCAGGGGGGGAGACTGAAGCTTTCTTT. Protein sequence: CASSLVPGGETEAFF.